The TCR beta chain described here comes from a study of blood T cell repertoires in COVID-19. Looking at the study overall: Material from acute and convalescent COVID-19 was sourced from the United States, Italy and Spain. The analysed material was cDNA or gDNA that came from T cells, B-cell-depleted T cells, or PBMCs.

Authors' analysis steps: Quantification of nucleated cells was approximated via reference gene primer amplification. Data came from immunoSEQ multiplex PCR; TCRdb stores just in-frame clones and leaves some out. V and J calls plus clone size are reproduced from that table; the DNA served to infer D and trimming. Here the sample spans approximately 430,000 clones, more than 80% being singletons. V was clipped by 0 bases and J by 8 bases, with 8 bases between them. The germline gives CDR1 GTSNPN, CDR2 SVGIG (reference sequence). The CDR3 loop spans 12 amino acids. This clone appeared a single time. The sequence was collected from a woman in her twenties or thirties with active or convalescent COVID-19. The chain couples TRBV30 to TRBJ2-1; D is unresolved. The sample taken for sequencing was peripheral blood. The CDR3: CAWSVKWHEQFF. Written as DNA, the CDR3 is TGTGCCTGGAGTGTAAAGTGGCATGAGCAGTTCTTC. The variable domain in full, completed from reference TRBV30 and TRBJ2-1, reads SQTIHQWPATLVQPVGSPLSLECTVEGTSNPNLYWYRQAAGRGLQLLFYSVGIGQISSEVPQNLSASRPQDRQFILSSKKLLLSDSGFYLCAWSVKWHEQFFGPGTRLTVL.